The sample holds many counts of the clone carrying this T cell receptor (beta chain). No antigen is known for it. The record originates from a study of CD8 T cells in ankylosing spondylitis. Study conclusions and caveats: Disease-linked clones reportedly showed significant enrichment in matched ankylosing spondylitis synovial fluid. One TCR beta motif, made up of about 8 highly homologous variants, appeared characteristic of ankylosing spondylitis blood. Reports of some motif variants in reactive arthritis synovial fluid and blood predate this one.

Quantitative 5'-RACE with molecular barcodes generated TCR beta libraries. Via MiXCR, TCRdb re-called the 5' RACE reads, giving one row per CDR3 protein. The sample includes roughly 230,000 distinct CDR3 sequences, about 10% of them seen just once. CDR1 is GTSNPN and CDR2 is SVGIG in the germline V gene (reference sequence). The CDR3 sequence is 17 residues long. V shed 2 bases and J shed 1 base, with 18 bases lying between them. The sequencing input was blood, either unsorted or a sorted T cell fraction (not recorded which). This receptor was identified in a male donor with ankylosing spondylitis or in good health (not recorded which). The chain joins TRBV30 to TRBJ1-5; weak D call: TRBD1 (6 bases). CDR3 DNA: TGTGCCTGGAGTATCCATGAGGGGGAGCTGAGCAATCAGCCCCAGCATTTT. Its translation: CAWSIHEGELSNQPQHF. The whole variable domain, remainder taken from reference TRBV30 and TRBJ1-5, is SQTIHQWPATLVQPVGSPLSLECTVEGTSNPNLYWYRQAAGRGLQLLFYSVGIGQISSEVPQNLSASRPQDRQFILSSKKLLLSDSGFYLCAWSIHEGELSNQPQHFGDGTRLSIL.